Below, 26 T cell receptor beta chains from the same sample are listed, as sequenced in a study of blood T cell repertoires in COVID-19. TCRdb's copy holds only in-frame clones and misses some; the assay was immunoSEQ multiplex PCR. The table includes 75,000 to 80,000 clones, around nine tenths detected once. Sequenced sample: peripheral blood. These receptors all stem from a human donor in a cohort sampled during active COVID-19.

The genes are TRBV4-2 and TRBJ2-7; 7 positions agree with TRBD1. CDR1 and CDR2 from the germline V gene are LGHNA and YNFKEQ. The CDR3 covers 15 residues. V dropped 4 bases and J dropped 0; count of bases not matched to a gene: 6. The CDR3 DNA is TGTGCCAGCAGCCCGGGACAGTCAGGCTCCTACGAGCAGTACTTC. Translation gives CASSPGQSGSYEQYF.

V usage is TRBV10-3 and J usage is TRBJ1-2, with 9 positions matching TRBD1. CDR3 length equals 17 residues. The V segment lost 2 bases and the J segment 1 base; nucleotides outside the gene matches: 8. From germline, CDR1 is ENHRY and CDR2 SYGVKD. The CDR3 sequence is CAISETLGTGSNYGYTF. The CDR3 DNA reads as TGTGCCATCAGTGAGACACTCGGGACAGGGAGTAACTATGGCTACACCTTC.

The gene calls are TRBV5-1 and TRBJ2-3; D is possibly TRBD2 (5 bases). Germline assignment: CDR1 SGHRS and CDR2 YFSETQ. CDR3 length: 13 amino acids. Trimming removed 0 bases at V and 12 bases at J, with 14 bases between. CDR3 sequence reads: CASSLAGTSVQYF. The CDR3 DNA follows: TGCGCCAGCAGCTTGGCCGGTACTAGTGTTCAGTATTTT.

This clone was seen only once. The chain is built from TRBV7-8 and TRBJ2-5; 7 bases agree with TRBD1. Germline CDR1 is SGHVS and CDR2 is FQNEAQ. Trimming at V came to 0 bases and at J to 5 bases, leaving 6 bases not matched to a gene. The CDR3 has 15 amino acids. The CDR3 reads CASSLAGTAQETQYF. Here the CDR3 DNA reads TGTGCCAGCAGCTTAGCGGGGACAGCACAGGAGACCCAGTACTTC.

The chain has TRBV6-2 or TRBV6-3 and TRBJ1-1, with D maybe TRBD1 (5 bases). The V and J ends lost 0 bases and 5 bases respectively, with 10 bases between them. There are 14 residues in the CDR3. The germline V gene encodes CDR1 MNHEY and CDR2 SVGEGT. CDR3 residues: CASSYSGRGTEAFF. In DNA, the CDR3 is TGTGCCAGCAGTTACTCAGGGAGGGGTACTGAAGCTTTCTTT.

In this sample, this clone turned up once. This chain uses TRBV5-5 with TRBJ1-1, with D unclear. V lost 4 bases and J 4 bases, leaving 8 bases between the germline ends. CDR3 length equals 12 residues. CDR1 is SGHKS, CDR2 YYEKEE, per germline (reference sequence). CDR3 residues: CASSAQSTEAFF. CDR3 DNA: TGTGCCAGCAGCGCACAGAGCACTGAAGCTTTCTTT.

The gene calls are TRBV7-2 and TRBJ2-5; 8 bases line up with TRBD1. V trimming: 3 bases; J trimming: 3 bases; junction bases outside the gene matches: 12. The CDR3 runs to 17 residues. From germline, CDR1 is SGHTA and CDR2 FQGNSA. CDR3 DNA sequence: TGTGCCAGCAGCTTTAATCCGGGACAGGCGACCAAAGAGACCCAGTACTTC. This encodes CASSFNPGQATKETQYF.

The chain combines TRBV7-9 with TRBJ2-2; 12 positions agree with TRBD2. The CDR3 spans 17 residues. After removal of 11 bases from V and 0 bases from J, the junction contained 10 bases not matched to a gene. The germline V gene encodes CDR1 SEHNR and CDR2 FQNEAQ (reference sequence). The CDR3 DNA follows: TGTGCCCAGCAGGCTAGCGGGGGGGCCGCGAACACCGGGGAGCTGTTTTTT. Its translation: CAQQASGGAANTGELFF.

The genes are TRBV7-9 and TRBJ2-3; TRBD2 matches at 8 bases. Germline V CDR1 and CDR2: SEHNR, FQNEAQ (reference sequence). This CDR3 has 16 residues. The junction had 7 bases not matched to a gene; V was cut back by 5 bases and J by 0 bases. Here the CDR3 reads CASSQSASGSTDTQYF. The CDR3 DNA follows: TGTGCCAGCAGCCAGAGCGCTAGCGGGAGCACAGATACGCAGTATTTT.

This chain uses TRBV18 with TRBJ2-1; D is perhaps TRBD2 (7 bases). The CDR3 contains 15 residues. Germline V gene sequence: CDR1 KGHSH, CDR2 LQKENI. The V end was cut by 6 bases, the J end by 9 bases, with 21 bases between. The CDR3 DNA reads TGTGCCAGCTCGGGCCGGGGGGCCGCTTCTGGTGAGCAGTTCTTC. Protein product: CASSGRGAASGEQFF.

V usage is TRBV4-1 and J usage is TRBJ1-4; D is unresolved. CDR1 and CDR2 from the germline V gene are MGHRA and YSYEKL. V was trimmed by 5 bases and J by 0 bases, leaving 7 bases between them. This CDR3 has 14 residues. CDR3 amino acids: CASSKQSTNEKLFF. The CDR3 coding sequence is TGCGCCAGCAGCAAACAGTCAACTAATGAAAAACTGTTTTTT.

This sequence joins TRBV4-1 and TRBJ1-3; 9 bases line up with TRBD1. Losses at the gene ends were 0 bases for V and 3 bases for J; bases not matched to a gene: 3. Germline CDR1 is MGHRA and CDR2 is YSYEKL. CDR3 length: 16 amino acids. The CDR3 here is CASSQDWTGVGNTIYF. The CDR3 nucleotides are TGCGCCAGCAGCCAAGATTGGACAGGGGTTGGAAACACCATATATTTT.

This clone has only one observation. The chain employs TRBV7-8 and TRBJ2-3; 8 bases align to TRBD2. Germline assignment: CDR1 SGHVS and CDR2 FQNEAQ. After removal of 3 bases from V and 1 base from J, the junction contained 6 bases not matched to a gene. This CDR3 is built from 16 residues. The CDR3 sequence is CASSFLPAGGTDTQYF. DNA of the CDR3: TGTGCCAGCAGCTTTCTGCCAGCGGGGGGCACAGATACGCAGTATTTT.

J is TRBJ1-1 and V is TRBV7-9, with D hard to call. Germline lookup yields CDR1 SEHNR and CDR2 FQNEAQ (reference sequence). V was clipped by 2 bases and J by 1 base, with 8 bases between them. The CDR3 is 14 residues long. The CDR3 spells CASSLPTGNTEAFF. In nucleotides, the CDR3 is TGTGCCAGCAGCTTACCAACCGGGAACACTGAAGCTTTCTTT.

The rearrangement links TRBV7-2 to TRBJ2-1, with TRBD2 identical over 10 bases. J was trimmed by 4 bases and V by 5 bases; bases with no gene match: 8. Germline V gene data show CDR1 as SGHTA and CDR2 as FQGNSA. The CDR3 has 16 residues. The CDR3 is CASSPSLAGPYNEQFF. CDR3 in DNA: TGTGCCAGCAGCCCCTCACTAGCGGGACCTTACAATGAGCAGTTCTTC. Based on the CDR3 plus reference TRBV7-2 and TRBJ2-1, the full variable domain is GAGVSQSPSNKVTEKGKDVELRCDPISGHTALYWYRQSLGQGLEFLIYFQGNSAPDKSGLPSDRFSAERTGGSVSTLTIQRTQQEDSAVYLCASSPSLAGPYNEQFFGPGTRLTVL.

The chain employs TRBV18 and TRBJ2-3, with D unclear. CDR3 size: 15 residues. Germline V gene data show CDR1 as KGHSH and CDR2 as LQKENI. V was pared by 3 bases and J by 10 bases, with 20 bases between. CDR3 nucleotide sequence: TGTGCCAGCTCACCCCCTGGGCCTCAATCTGTCGCGCAGTATTTT. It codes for CASSPPGPQSVAQYF.

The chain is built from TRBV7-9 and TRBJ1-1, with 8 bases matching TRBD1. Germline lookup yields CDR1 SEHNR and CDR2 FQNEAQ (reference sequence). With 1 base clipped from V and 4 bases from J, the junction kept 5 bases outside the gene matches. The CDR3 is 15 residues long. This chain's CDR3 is CASSLGTGRLTEAFF. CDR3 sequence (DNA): TGTGCCAGCAGCTTAGGGACAGGGAGGCTCACTGAAGCTTTCTTT.

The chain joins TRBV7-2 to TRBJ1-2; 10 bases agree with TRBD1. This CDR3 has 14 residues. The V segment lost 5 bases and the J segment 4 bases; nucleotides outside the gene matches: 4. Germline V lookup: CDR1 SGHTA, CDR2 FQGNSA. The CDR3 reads CASSGQGGPYGYTF. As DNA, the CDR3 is TGTGCCAGCAGCGGACAGGGGGGTCCCTATGGCTACACCTTC.

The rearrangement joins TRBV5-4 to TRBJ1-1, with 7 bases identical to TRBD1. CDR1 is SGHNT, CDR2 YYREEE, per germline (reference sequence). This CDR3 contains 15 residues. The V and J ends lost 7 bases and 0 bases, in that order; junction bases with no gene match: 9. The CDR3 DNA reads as TGTGCCAGCCATGAAGGCAGGGGGGTGAACACTGAAGCTTTCTTT. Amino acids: CASHEGRGVNTEAFF. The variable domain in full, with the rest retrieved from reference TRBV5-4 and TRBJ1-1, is ETGVTQSPTHLIKTRGQQVTLRCSSQSGHNTVSWYQQALGQGPQFIFQYYREEENGRGNFPPRFSGLQFPNYSSELNVNALELDDSALYLCASHEGRGVNTEAFFGQGTRLTVV.

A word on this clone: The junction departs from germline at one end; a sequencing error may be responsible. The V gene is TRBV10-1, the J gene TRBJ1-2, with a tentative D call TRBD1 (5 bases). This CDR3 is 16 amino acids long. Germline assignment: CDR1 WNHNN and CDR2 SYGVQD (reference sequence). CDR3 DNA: TGCGCCAGCAGCTCGGGACTCGGGGGTTGGAACTCTGGCTACACCTTC. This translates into CASSSGLGGWNSGYTF.

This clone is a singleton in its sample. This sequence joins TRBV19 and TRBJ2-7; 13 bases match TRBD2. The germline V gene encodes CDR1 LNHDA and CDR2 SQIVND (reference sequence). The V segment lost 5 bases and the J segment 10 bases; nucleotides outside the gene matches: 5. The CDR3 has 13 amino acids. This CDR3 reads CASSPGLAGYQYF. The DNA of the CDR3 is TGTGCCAGTAGTCCGGGACTAGCGGGGTATCAGTACTTC.

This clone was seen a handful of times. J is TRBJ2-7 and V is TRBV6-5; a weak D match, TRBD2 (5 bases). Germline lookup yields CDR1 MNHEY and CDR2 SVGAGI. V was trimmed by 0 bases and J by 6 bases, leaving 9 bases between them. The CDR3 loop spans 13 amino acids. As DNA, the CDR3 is TGTGCCAGCAGTTACTCGAGGGAAGTCGAGCAGTACTTC. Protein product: CASSYSREVEQYF.

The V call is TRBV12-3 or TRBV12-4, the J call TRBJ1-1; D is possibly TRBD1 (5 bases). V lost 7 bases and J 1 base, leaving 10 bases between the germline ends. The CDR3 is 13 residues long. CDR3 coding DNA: TGTGCCAGCATACCTACAGGGAACACTGAAGCTTTCTTT. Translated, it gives CASIPTGNTEAFF.

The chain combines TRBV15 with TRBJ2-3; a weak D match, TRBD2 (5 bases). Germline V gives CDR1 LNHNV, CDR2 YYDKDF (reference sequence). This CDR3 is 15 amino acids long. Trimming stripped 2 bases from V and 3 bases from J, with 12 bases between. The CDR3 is CATSRRGEGTDTQYF. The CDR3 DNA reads TGTGCCACCAGCAGAAGAGGAGAGGGTACAGATACGCAGTATTTT.

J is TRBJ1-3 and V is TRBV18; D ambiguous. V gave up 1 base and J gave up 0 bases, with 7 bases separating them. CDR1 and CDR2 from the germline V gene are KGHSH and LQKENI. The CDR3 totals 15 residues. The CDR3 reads CASSPRTDSGNTIYF. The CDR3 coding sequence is TGTGCCAGCTCACCACGAACAGACTCTGGAAACACCATATATTTT.

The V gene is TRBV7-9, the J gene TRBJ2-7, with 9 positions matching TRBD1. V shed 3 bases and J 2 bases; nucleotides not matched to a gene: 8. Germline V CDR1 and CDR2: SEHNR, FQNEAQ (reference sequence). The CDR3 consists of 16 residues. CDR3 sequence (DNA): TGTGCCAGCAGCTTCTGGCAGGACAGGGGAGCCTACGAGCAGTACTTC. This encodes CASSFWQDRGAYEQYF.